This TCR beta chain appears in the sequencing data of a study of CD8 T cell repertoires and HIV-1 epitope variants. For the study at large: Twenty-five autologous and known Gag and Nef epitope variant peptides each stimulated T cells separately.

Germline V CDR1 and CDR2: MDHEN, SYDVKM. CDR3 length: 15 amino acids. This table comes from immunoSEQ multiplex PCR, and its TCRdb copy is limited to in-frame clones, with some not included. The sample has approximately 5,000 clones; 60% to 80% are singletons. With respect to this clone: Its target is unknown.

This receptor was identified in a male donor with HIV. The chain recombines TRBV28 with TRBJ2-5; the match to TRBD2 covers 11 bases. The better agreement between TRBJ2-7 and the DNA end casts doubt on the J call. Input material: cultured CD8+ T cells derived from PBMCs. The CDR3 DNA follows: TGTGCCAGCAGTTTACTAGCGGGGGGTCTCTACGAGCAGTACTTC. Residues: CASSLLAGGLYEQYF.